These T cell receptor beta chains were read from a single sample in a study of blood T cell repertoires in COVID-19. TCRdb keeps only in-frame clones here, not all; method: immunoSEQ multiplex PCR. The data show a few hundred thousand clones, about 88% seen once. Sequenced: peripheral blood. The receptors were sampled from a man in his fifties or sixties who had recovered from COVID-19. Both conserved end residues are part of each CDR3. D genes are given only for firm matches. Clone size is given for some rows only: seen once, a few or many times, or a class if the clone is expanded.

j_gene,abundance,d_gene,v_gene,CDR3aa,CDR3nt
TRBJ2-2,NA,TRBD2,TRBV30,CAWSGTSGGLGTGELFF,TGTGCCTGGAGTGGGACTAGCGGGGGGTTGGGCACCGGGGAGCTGTTTTTT
TRBJ2-7,NA,NA,TRBV15,CATSRVGTAYEQYF,TGTGCCACCAGCAGAGTCGGGACTGCCTACGAGCAGTACTTC
TRBJ2-2,NA,TRBD1,TRBV27,CASSAREQGATGELFF,TGTGCCAGCAGCGCACGAGAACAGGGGGCGACCGGGGAGCTGTTTTTT
TRBJ2-7,NA,NA,TRBV15,CATSSNYEQYF,TGTGCCACCAGCAGCAACTACGAGCAGTACTTC
TRBJ1-3,few,NA,TRBV7-2,CASSLGALNTIYF,TGTGCCAGCAGCTTAGGGGCCTTAAACACCATATATTTT
TRBJ2-1,NA,TRBD2,TRBV7-3,CASSHPSGGLYEQFF,TGTGCCAGCAGCCATCCTAGCGGGGGCTTGTATGAGCAGTTCTTC
TRBJ2-3,NA,NA,TRBV2,CARRREGQYTDTQYF,TGTGCCAGGCGTCGAGAAGGACAGTACACAGATACGCAGTATTTT
TRBJ1-2,NA,TRBD1,TRBV15,CATSRARTGEYGYTF,TGTGCCACCAGCAGAGCCCGGACAGGGGAGTATGGCTACACCTTC
TRBJ2-1,once,TRBD2,TRBV11-3,CASSSGLGDNNEQFF,TGTGCCAGCAGCTCGGGACTAGGGGACAACAATGAGCAGTTCTTC
TRBJ2-7,few,TRBD1,TRBV27,CASRNTGGTGEQYF,TGTGCCAGCCGGAACACAGGGGGTACGGGGGAGCAGTACTTC
TRBJ1-2,NA,TRBD1,TRBV27,CASRSQGAKSYTF,TGTGCCAGCAGATCCCAGGGGGCGAAGAGCTACACCTTC
TRBJ2-4,NA,NA,TRBV6-1,CASSEGRHRAKNIQYF,TGTGCCAGCAGTGAAGGGCGGCATCGGGCCAAAAACATTCAGTACTTC
TRBJ1-2,NA,TRBD1,TRBV5-4,CASSLSGQGAGVYGYTF,TGTGCCAGCAGCTTGTCCGGACAGGGGGCAGGAGTCTATGGCTACACCTTC
TRBJ2-1,NA,TRBD2,TRBV5-4,CASSFSGLAGGRKNEQFF,TGTGCCAGCAGCTTCTCGGGACTAGCGGGGGGGAGGAAGAATGAGCAGTTCTTC
TRBJ1-5,once,TRBD1,TRBV6-6,CASTGQGDNQPQHF,TGTGCCAGCACCGGACAGGGTGACAATCAGCCCCAGCATTTT
TRBJ2-1,NA,TRBD1,TRBV7-2,CASSPRDRDEQFF,TGTGCCAGCAGCCCCCGGGACAGAGATGAGCAGTTCTTC
TRBJ1-6,NA,TRBD1,TRBV30,CAWRGQGAADNSPLHF,TGTGCCTGGAGGGGACAGGGGGCAGCGGATAATTCACCCCTCCACTTT
TRBJ1-5,NA,TRBD1,TRBV4-2,CASSQNRGTNQPQHF,TGTGCCAGCAGCCAGAACAGGGGAACCAATCAGCCCCAGCATTTT
TRBJ2-7,NA,NA,TRBV19,CASSYSSAGLSYEQYF,TGTGCCAGTAGTTATTCCTCAGCAGGGCTCTCCTACGAGCAGTACTTC
TRBJ1-4,NA,NA,TRBV29-1,CAGALSEAGKLFF,TGCGCCGGAGCCTTATCTGAGGCGGGAAAACTGTTTTTT
TRBJ1-1,once,NA,TRBV7-3,CASSLNSPRVGTEAFF,TGTGCCAGCAGCTTAAACTCGCCTCGGGTGGGCACTGAAGCTTTCTTT
TRBJ2-4,NA,NA,TRBV7-3,CASREILAKNIQYF,TGTGCCAGCAGAGAGATACTAGCCAAAAACATTCAGTACTTC
TRBJ2-1,NA,NA,TRBV27,CASSLEQAYNEQFF,TGTGCCAGCAGTCTAGAACAGGCCTACAATGAGCAGTTCTTC
TRBJ2-1,NA,TRBD1,TRBV5-6,CASSFTGTGEYNEQFF,TGTGCCAGCAGCTTTACCGGGACAGGGGAATACAATGAGCAGTTCTTC
TRBJ2-7,NA,NA,TRBV5-1,CASSLAGGPPREQYF,TGCGCCAGCAGCTTGGCGGGGGGCCCACCCAGAGAGCAGTACTTC
TRBJ1-1,NA,NA,TRBV7-9,CASEARTNTEAFF,TGTGCCAGCGAGGCACGTACGAACACTGAAGCTTTCTTT
TRBJ2-3,NA,NA,TRBV5-4,CASSWDPRGNADTQYF,TGTGCCAGCAGCTGGGACCCCCGGGGGAACGCAGATACGCAGTATTTT
TRBJ2-7,NA,TRBD1,TRBV19,CASSIGDRDNSYEQYF,TGTGCCAGTAGTATAGGGGACAGGGATAACTCCTACGAGCAGTACTTC
TRBJ1-4,NA,NA,TRBV9,CASSSGSELEKLFF,TGTGCCAGCAGTTCCGGGAGCGAGTTGGAAAAACTGTTTTTT
TRBJ1-2,few,NA,TRBV9,CASSGAAYGYTF,TGTGCCAGCAGCGGGGCAGCCTATGGCTACACCTTC
TRBJ1-2,NA,NA,TRBV5-6,CASSLGTKGSGYTF,TGTGCCAGCAGCTTGGGCACAAAGGGGTCTGGCTACACCTTC
TRBJ1-1,NA,NA,TRBV11-1,CASSNTDRNTEAFF,TGTGCCAGCAGCAACACGGACAGAAACACTGAAGCTTTCTTT
TRBJ1-2,few,NA,TRBV14,CASSQGTFYGYTF,TGTGCCAGCAGCCAAGGCACTTTCTATGGCTACACCTTC
TRBJ2-7,NA,NA,TRBV4-2,CASSQESRSGPSSYEQYF,TGTGCCAGCAGCCAAGAGTCAAGGAGCGGGCCGAGCTCCTACGAGCAGTACTTC
TRBJ2-3,NA,TRBD2,TRBV11-3,CASSLGGGASDTQYF,TGTGCCAGCAGCTTAGGCGGGGGGGCCTCAGATACGCAGTATTTT
TRBJ2-2,NA,NA,TRBV3-1/TRBV3-2,CASSQDFGNTGELFF,TGTGCCAGCAGCCAAGATTTCGGGAACACCGGGGAGCTGTTTTTT
TRBJ2-2,NA,TRBD1,TRBV7-9,CASSSRTGEEVGTGELFF,TGTGCCAGCAGCTCCCGGACAGGGGAGGAGGTTGGCACCGGGGAGCTGTTTTTT
TRBJ2-2,NA,TRBD1,TRBV6-1,CASSETVRDRVYTGELFF,TGTGCCAGCAGTGAAACGGTCAGGGACAGGGTATATACCGGGGAGCTGTTTTTT
TRBJ1-1,few,TRBD1,TRBV6-5,CASSLDRVITEAFF,TGTGCCAGCAGCCTTGACAGGGTGATAACTGAAGCTTTCTTT
TRBJ2-3,NA,TRBD1,TRBV6-5,CASRPGQYTDTQYF,TGTGCCAGCAGGCCGGGACAGTACACAGATACGCAGTATTTT
TRBJ2-4,NA,NA,TRBV12-3/TRBV12-4,CASSLLQKNIQYF,TGTGCCAGCAGTTTATTACAGAAAAACATTCAGTACTTC
TRBJ1-5,NA,NA,TRBV6-4,CASSEGGGQPQHF,TGTGCCAGCAGTGAGGGCGGGGGTCAGCCCCAGCATTTT
TRBJ2-7,NA,NA,TRBV9,CASSVGDSYEQYF,TGTGCCAGCAGCGTCGGTGACTCCTACGAGCAGTACTTC
TRBJ1-1,NA,TRBD1,TRBV5-1,CASSPRTGPFLEAFF,TGCGCCAGCAGCCCAAGGACAGGTCCTTTTTTAGAAGCTTTCTTT
TRBJ2-7,NA,NA,TRBV5-1,CASSLVGSYEQYF,TGCGCCAGCAGCTTGGTGGGCAGCTACGAGCAGTACTTC
TRBJ1-4,NA,NA,TRBV5-8,CASTRRVEKLFF,TGTGCCAGCACCCGTCGGGTAGAAAAACTGTTTTTT
TRBJ1-4,NA,TRBD1,TRBV6-6,CASTITRGTNEKLFF,TGTGCCAGCACCATCACCAGGGGGACCAATGAAAAACTGTTTTTT
TRBJ2-5,few,TRBD2,TRBV5-1,CASSLGSGGNKETQYF,TGCGCCAGCAGCTTAGGATCCGGGGGGAATAAGGAGACCCAGTACTTC
TRBJ1-5,NA,NA,TRBV3-1/TRBV3-2,CASSQGRPSLQPQHF,TGTGCCAGCAGCCAAGGCAGGCCATCTTTACAGCCCCAGCATTTT
TRBJ2-1,NA,TRBD1,TRBV5-1,CASSSTGVIKNEQFF,TGCGCCAGCAGCTCGACAGGGGTTATTAAGAATGAGCAGTTCTTC
TRBJ2-2,NA,TRBD1,TRBV7-2,CASSPGQGKYTGELFF,TGTGCCAGCAGCCCCGGACAGGGAAAATACACCGGGGAGCTGTTTTTT
TRBJ2-7,NA,NA,TRBV13,CASSLGAQQYF,TGTGCCAGCAGCCTAGGGGCCCAGCAGTACTTC
TRBJ2-7,NA,TRBD1,TRBV5-8,CASSLAGGDRSYEQYF,TGTGCCAGCAGCTTGGCCGGTGGGGACAGATCCTACGAGCAGTACTTC
TRBJ2-7,NA,TRBD1,TRBV27,CASRSAGQGYEQYF,TGTGCCAGCAGATCGGCGGGACAGGGCTACGAGCAGTACTTC
TRBJ1-1,NA,NA,TRBV7-8,CASSSLLRQQFEMNTEAFF,TGTGCCAGCAGCTCCCTACTAAGACAGCAGTTTGAAATGAACACTGAAGCTTTCTTT
TRBJ1-6,NA,NA,TRBV2,CASSSGNNSPLHF,TGTGCCAGCAGTTCAGGGAACAATTCACCCCTCCACTTT
TRBJ2-1,NA,TRBD2,TRBV9,CASSGPSGRTYNEQFF,TGTGCCAGCAGCGGGCCTAGCGGGAGAACCTACAATGAGCAGTTCTTC
TRBJ2-1,NA,TRBD2,TRBV5-1,CASTWTSGGLRRVNNEQFF,TGCGCCAGCACGTGGACTAGCGGGGGGTTGAGAAGGGTAAACAATGAGCAGTTCTTC
TRBJ2-7,NA,NA,TRBV9,CASSVVGGEQYF,TGTGCCAGCAGCGTAGTCGGGGGCGAGCAGTACTTC